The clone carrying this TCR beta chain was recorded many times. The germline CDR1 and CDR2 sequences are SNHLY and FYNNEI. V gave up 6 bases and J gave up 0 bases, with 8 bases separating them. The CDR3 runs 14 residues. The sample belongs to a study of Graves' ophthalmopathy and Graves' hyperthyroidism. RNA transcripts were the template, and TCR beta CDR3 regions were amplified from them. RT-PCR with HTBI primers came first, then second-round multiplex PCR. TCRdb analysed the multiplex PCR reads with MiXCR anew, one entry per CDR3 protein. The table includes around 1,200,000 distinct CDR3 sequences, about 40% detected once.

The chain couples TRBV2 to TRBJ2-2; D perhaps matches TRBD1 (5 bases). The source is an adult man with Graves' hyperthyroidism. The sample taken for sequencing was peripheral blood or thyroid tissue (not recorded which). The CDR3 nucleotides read TGTGCCAGCAGGACAGAGCCGAACACCGGGGAGCTGTTTTTT. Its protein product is CASRTEPNTGELFF.